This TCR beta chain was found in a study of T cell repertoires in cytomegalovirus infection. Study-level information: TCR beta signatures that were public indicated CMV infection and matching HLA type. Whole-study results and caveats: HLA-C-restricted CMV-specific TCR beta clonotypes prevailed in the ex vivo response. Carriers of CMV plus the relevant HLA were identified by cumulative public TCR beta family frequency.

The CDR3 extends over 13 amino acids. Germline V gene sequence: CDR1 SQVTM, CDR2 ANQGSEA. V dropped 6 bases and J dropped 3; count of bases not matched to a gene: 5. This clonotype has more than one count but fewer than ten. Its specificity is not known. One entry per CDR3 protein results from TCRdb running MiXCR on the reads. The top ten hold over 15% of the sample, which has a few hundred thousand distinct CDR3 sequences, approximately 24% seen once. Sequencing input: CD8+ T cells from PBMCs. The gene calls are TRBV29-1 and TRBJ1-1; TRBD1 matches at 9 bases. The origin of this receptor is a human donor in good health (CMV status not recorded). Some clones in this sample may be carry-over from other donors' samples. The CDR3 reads CSVDGQGYTEAFF. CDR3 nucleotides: TGCAGCGTCGACGGACAGGGGTACACTGAAGCTTTCTTT.